This T cell receptor beta chain was profiled in a study of cytomegalovirus exposure and HLA in healthy donors. CDR3 length: 14 amino acids. Trimming pared 7 bases from V and 0 bases from J, leaving 13 bases between. CDR1 SGHAT and CDR2 FQNNGV come from the germline V gene. Study-wide results and limits: The authors later linked a missense DCLRE1C variant to TCR beta V- and J-gene trimming.

The PCR contained 60 Vbeta and 13 Jbeta primers. Measured with immunoSEQ multiplex PCR; TCRdb has only the in-frame clones, and not every one. The sample lists about 140,000 clones, 76% seen once, with 1.5% to 2% in the top ten. This clone was found a few times. Its target is not known. V and J are TRBV11-2 and TRBJ2-7, with D possibly matching TRBD2 (6 bases). The sample taken for sequencing was PBMCs. The TCR comes from a man aged 40-49 years in good health and CMV-seronegative. The CDR3 DNA reads TGTGCCAGCAACCCGTCGGGACTCTCCTACGAGCAGTACTTC. Translated: CASNPSGLSYEQYF.